A single T cell receptor (beta chain) is shown here with its context. This record belongs to a study of beta chain features in type 1 diabetes. What was sequenced were expressed TCRB transcripts, since all of the isolated RNA had been reverse transcribed. Profiling relied on immunoSEQ multiplex PCR, and the TCRdb table lists in-frame clones only, not all of them. This table holds about 19,000 clones, 50% found once. This CDR3 region has 16 residues. Sequenced sample: stem cell memory CD4+ T cells from blood. The sequence came from a man in his late teens or twenties in good health. The V and J genes are TRBV21-1 and TRBJ1-5; the listed D gene, TRBD1, was not tested against the DNA. TRBV21-1 is a known pseudogene. CDR3 residues: CASSKAQDSLNQPQHF. As DNA, the CDR3 is TGTGCCAGCAGCAAAGCGCAGGACAGCCTCAATCAGCCCCAGCATTTT.